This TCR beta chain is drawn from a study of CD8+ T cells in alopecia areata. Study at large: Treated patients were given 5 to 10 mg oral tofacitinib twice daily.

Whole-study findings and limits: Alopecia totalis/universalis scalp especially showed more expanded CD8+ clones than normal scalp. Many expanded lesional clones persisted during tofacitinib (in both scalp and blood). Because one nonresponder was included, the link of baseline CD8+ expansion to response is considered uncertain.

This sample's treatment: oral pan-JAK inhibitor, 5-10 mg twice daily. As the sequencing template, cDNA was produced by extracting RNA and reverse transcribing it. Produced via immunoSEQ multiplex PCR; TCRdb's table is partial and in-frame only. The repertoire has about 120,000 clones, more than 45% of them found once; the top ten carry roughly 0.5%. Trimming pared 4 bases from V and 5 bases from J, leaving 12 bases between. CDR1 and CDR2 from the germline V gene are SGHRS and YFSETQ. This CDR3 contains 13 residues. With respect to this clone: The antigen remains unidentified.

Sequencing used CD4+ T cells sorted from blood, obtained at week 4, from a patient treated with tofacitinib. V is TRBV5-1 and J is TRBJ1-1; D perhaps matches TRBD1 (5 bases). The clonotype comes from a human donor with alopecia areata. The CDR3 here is CASSPKGQTEAFF. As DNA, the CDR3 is TGCGCCAGCAGCCCGAAGGGGCAAACTGAAGCTTTCTTT.